The entry below gives a single T cell receptor (beta chain) sequence along with its context. The target antigen is unknown. Profiled with immunoSEQ multiplex PCR; TCRdb holds only in-frame clones, not every one. The sample lists 25,000 to 30,000 clones, more than 65% occurring once. This record comes from a study of T cell clonotyping in hematopoietic cell transplantation. Findings of the study overall: Broader posttransplant TCR repertoire diversity was predicted by graft donor and pretransplant recipient Inverse Simpson Index values. After transplant, recipient diversity fell while pathologically expanded clonotypes grew through day 180.

Time point: recipient sample about 28 days before transplant, after cytoreduction. Recipient blood drawn about 28 days pretransplant and days 30, 100, 180 after. Per germline, CDR1 MNHEY and CDR2 SMNVEV (reference sequence). This CDR3 comprises 17 residues. V trimming: 6 bases; J trimming: 0 bases; junction bases outside the gene matches: 7. The sequencing here drew on peripheral blood mononuclear cells, taken before stem cell transplant. This TCR was sampled from a man aged 35-49 years with acute myeloid leukemia. Some clones in this sample may be carry-over from other donors' samples. The rearrangement links TRBV27 to TRBJ1-5, with 11 bases identical to TRBD1. The DNA for the CDR3 is TGTGCCAGCAGCCATCCGGGACAGGGGGATAGCAATCAGCCCCAGCATTTT. Protein product: CASSHPGQGDSNQPQHF.